Ten or more counts support the clone carrying this TCR beta chain. Its antigen is still unknown. The data originate from a study of T cell repertoires in cytomegalovirus infection. Study overall: CMV epitopes used comprised recently identified HLA-C-restricted ones and well-studied HLA-B-restricted ones. Carrying CMV and the relevant HLA type showed in public TCR beta signatures.

MiXCR, applied by TCRdb to the reads, yields one record per CDR3 protein. This table holds 830,000 or so distinct CDR3 sequences, approximately 32% found once. Findings of the study overall: Carriage of CMV together with the relevant HLA was identifiable through cumulative public TCR beta family frequency.

The germline gives CDR1 SGHVS, CDR2 FNYEAQ. This CDR3 region has 16 residues. The ends were cut back, 1 base at V and 4 bases at J, with 13 bases in the middle. This receptor was obtained from a human donor in good health (CMV status not recorded). Some clones in this sample may be carry-over from other donors' samples. V gene TRBV7-6 combines with J gene TRBJ2-2; no clear D gene. Sequenced here: cultured CD8+ T cells from PBMCs, sampled from culture after CMV antigen stimulation. The CDR3 region has the DNA TGTGCCAGCAGCTTAGGCGCCTACTTAGGCACCGGGGAGCTGTTTTTT. Protein product: CASSLGAYLGTGELFF.